This paragraph reports one T cell receptor beta chain. Its antigen is unknown. There are 14 residues in the CDR3. Trimming cost V 7 bases and J 7 bases, with 17 bases left between them. From germline, CDR1 is WSHSY and CDR2 SAAADI. Measured with immunoSEQ multiplex PCR; TCRdb has only the in-frame clones, and not every one. The data contain about 70,000 clones, 85% to 95% of them singletons. The data derive from a study of lymphopenia after photon versus proton radiotherapy. Notes on the study in general: Only patients who died were analyzed for survival; proton advantage is unproven. Photon-treated patients lost naive T cells and TCR diversity; proton-treated stayed stable. A bigger post-nadir fall in TCR diversity correlated inversely with survival time in deceased patients. After lymphocyte nadir, photon-treated repertoires showed oligoclonal expansion, especially CD8+ Temra.

Sequencing was performed on peripheral blood, taken from a patient treated with photon-based radiotherapy. This TCR was sampled from a woman aged 40 to 49 with cholangiocarcinoma. V and J are TRBV10-2 and TRBJ1-5, with D possibly being TRBD1 (6 bases). The DNA of the CDR3 is TGCGCCAGCAAAAGGGGGGGCGAGGGGCAGCCCCAGCATTTT. Translation: CASKRGGEGQPQHF.